Sequencing of this T cell receptor beta chain was carried out in a study of cytomegalovirus exposure and HLA in healthy donors. Regarding the study as a whole: Later on, a genetic analysis was performed. It linked a missense variant in DCLRE1C with V- and J-gene trimming of TCR beta. A later examination showed that TCR association rates differed by HLA locus, with DRB1 most and HLA-C fewest.

Use of 60 Vbeta and 13 Jbeta primers characterized the PCR. Original processing notes: In a later analysis, of around 85 million unique beta chains, roughly 10 million appeared in at least two donors. Using immunoSEQ multiplex PCR, the repertoire was profiled, and TCRdb retains in-frame clones only, with some absent. For V, J and clone size, that table is used; D and trimming come from the DNA. The table includes about 90,000 clones, under 80% detected once. On this clone itself: Its antigen is not known.

V lost 5 bases, J lost 3 bases, and 11 bases stayed unmatched. Germline values: CDR1 LNHNV, CDR2 YYDKDF (reference sequence). The CDR3 is 16 residues long. The V and J genes are TRBV15 and TRBJ2-7; 9 bases are a match to TRBD1. Sequencing was done on a sample of PBMCs. The TCR was taken from a man aged 30 to 39 in good health and CMV-seropositive. As DNA, the CDR3 is TGTGCCACCAGCCCACGCCCGGGACAGGGAGACTACGAGCAGTACTTC. It yields the protein CATSPRPGQGDYEQYF. Filled out from reference TRBV15 and TRBJ2-7, the complete variable domain reads DAMVIQNPRYQVTQFGKPVTLSCSQTLNHNVMYWYQQKSSQAPKLLFHYYDKDFNNEADTPDNFQSRRPNTSFCFLDIRSPGLGDTAMYLCATSPRPGQGDYEQYFGPGTRLTVT.